These 30 T cell receptor beta chains came from one sample sequenced in a study of early T cells in non-severe SARS-CoV-2 infection. Using its own MiXCR run on the 5' RACE reads, TCRdb lists one record per CDR3 protein. The sample lists about 92,000 distinct CDR3 sequences, roughly 17% seen once, with roughly 1.2% in the top ten. The sequencing input was whole blood. These receptors originate from an adult who was a healthcare worker with PCR-confirmed SARS-CoV-2 infection or an uninfected control (not recorded which).

The CDR3 DNA reads TGTGCCAGCAGCTTAGGCCGGGACAGGACCTACGAGCAGTACTTC. It is translated as CASSLGRDRTYEQYF. This chain uses TRBV7-2 with TRBJ2-7, with 8 nucleotides matching TRBD1. With 1 base clipped from V and 2 bases from J, the junction kept 4 bases outside the gene matches. Germline-derived CDR1 and CDR2 are SGHTA and FQGNSA. The CDR3 has 15 amino acids.

There are a few counts of this clonotype. This chain links TRBV5-5 with TRBJ1-5; D is unresolved. The CDR3 runs to 13 residues. Looked up from germline, CDR1 is SGHKS and CDR2 is YYEKEE (reference sequence). The V gene lost 0 bases and the J gene lost 3 bases, with 4 bases spanning the gap. The CDR3 DNA sequence: TGTGCCAGCAGCTTGGAAGTCAATCAGCCCCAGCATTTT. Translating it yields CASSLEVNQPQHF. Based on the CDR3 plus reference TRBV5-5 and TRBJ1-5, the full variable domain is DAGVTQSPTHLIKTRGQQVTLRCSPISGHKSVSWYQQVLGQGPQFIFQYYEKEERGRGNFPDRFSARQFPNYSSELNVNALLLGDSALYLCASSLEVNQPQHFGDGTRLSIL.

This chain's CDR3 is CAISDGEYIQYF. In DNA form, the CDR3 reads TGTGCCATCAGCGACGGGGAGTACATTCAGTACTTC. The chain carries TRBV10-3 and TRBJ2-4, with D tentatively TRBD2 (5 bases). The CDR3 is 12 residues long. V was clipped by 6 bases and J by 8 bases, with 11 bases between them. Germline CDR1 ENHRY, CDR2 SYGVKD.

V and J are TRBV12-2 and TRBJ1-5. TRBV12-2 constitutes a pseudogene. The CDR3 is 12 amino acids. CDR3 region: CASRVRDQPQHF. DNA for the CDR3: TGTGCAAGTCGCGTAAGGGATCAGCCCCAGCATTTT.

There are a few counts of this clonotype. The chain couples TRBV6-2 or TRBV6-3 to TRBJ1-1; the D is unclear. Germline V gives CDR1 MNHEY, CDR2 SVGEGT. The V and J ends lost 2 bases and 8 bases respectively, with 12 bases between them. The CDR3 extends over 13 amino acids. DNA of the CDR3: TGTGCCAGCAGTTACCTGGACGGATACGAAGCTTTCTTT. It translates to CASSYLDGYEAFF.

This clonotype was found a few times. The gene calls are TRBV18 and TRBJ2-3, with a weak D call TRBD1 (5 bases). Germline V gene sequence: CDR1 KGHSH, CDR2 LQKENI. Trimming shortened V by 5 bases and J by 1 base, and 10 bases separated the two germline ends. The CDR3 runs 14 residues. The DNA for the CDR3 is TGTGCCAGCTCAGCCAGGGCTGGCACAGATACGCAGTATTTT. Amino acid sequence: CASSARAGTDTQYF.

The V call is TRBV6-2 or TRBV6-3, the J call TRBJ2-2, with D hard to call. Germline CDR1 MNHEY, CDR2 SVGEGT. This CDR3 has 14 residues. Trimming removed 2 bases at V and 5 bases at J, with 9 bases between. CDR3 sequence: CASSYTLGTGELFF. CDR3 in DNA: TGTGCCAGCAGTTACACTTTGGGTACCGGGGAGCTGTTTTTT.

The chain couples TRBV5-6 to TRBJ2-1; D possibly corresponds to TRBD2 (6 bases). The CDR3 length is 15 residues. Germline V gene sequence: CDR1 SGHDT, CDR2 YYEEEE. Trimming removed 2 bases from V and 6 bases from J, with 15 bases in between. CDR3 nucleotide sequence: TGTGCCAGCAGCTTCTTAGTGGCCGGGGGCAATGAGCAGTTCTTC. Residues: CASSFLVAGGNEQFF.

V is TRBV10-2 and J is TRBJ1-1, with 7 bases aligning to TRBD1. Germline V gene lookup returns CDR1 WSHSY and CDR2 SAAADI. V shed 5 bases, J shed 0 bases, and the junction held 6 bases outside the gene matches. This CDR3 is built from 15 residues. CDR3: CASSKDRSLNTEAFF. The DNA of the CDR3 is TGCGCCAGCAGTAAGGACAGGAGCTTGAACACTGAAGCTTTCTTT.

This clonotype was recorded a few times. J is TRBJ2-5 and V is TRBV12-3 or TRBV12-4; TRBD1 or TRBD2 may be the D gene (7 bases each). V lost 8 bases to trimming and J lost 2 bases, with 12 bases between them. This CDR3 region has 13 residues. The CDR3: CASSGGAQETQYF. DNA for the CDR3: TGTGCCAGCTCAGGGGGGGCGCAAGAGACCCAGTACTTC.

The table lists this clonotype with a few counts. The rearrangement links TRBV2 to TRBJ2-1; D is possibly TRBD1 (6 bases). The CDR3 totals 14 residues. Deletions cut 9 bases from V and 7 bases from J, with 19 bases between. Germline V gene data show CDR1 as SNHLY and CDR2 as FYNNEI. CDR3 nucleotides: TGTGCCAGTACCTATAACCAGGGGATTAATGAGCAGTTCTTC. Amino acid sequence: CASTYNQGINEQFF.

This sequence joins TRBV4-3 and TRBJ2-3; D gene unclear. The CDR3 is made up of 15 amino acids. Trimming removed 3 bases from V and 6 bases from J, with 16 bases in between. Germline-derived CDR1 and CDR2 are LGHNA and YSLEER. CDR3 residues: CASSQVSRGPDTQYF. The CDR3 nucleotides read TGCGCCAGCAGCCAGGTATCCCGTGGGCCTGATACGCAGTATTTT.

This clonotype showed up many times. V usage is TRBV7-2 and J usage is TRBJ2-3; no definite D call. In germline, CDR1 is SGHTA, CDR2 FQGNSA. V was shortened by 2 bases and J by 2 bases, with 20 bases between the two germline ends. This CDR3 region has 18 residues. The CDR3 DNA reads as TGTGCCAGCAGCTTAAGGGTGAACCGGGTCATGTCCACAGATACGCAGTATTTT. The encoded protein is CASSLRVNRVMSTDTQYF.

In nucleotides, the CDR3 is TGCGCCAGCAGCCCCGACAGTAATTCACCCCTCCACTTT. Protein product: CASSPDSNSPLHF. This chain links TRBV5-1 with TRBJ1-6, with D possibly matching TRBD1 (5 bases). From germline, CDR1 is SGHRS and CDR2 YFSETQ. V lost 4 bases and J 6 bases, leaving 8 bases between the germline ends. The CDR3 runs to 13 residues.

The sample holds a few counts of this clonotype. This rearrangement joins TRBV3-1 to TRBJ1-2; D perhaps matches TRBD1 (6 bases). The CDR3 sequence is 15 residues long. Trimming stripped 1 base from V and 7 bases from J, with 16 bases between. Germline CDR1 LGHDT, CDR2 YNNKEL (reference sequence). The CDR3 reads CASSQGYTGRSGYTF. The CDR3 coding sequence is TGTGCCAGCAGCCAAGGGTACACAGGGAGATCTGGCTACACCTTC.

This clonotype was seen a few times. The chain is built from TRBV20-1 and TRBJ2-7, with D tentatively TRBD2 (6 bases). This CDR3 comprises 15 residues. Germline values: CDR1 DFQATT, CDR2 SNEGSKA (reference sequence). The germline V and J ends were trimmed by 4 bases and 7 bases, with 23 bases remaining between them. CDR3 sequence (DNA): TGCAGTGCTAAAAAGACACCGGGACTTCAAATGGAGCAGTACTTC. It encodes CSAKKTPGLQMEQYF.

The chain couples TRBV5-5 to TRBJ2-1, with D perhaps assigned TRBD1 or TRBD2 (5 bases each). Germline V lookup: CDR1 SGHKS, CDR2 YYEKEE (reference sequence). CDR3 length equals 12 residues. V lost 7 bases, J lost 7 bases, and 12 bases lay in between. The CDR3 region has the DNA TGTGCCAGCTTCCGGGGCCGGAATGAGCAGTTCTTC. Its protein is CASFRGRNEQFF.

CDR3 sequence (DNA): TGTGCCACCCGACAGGAAGCTTTCTTT. This encodes CATRQEAFF. V gene TRBV12-3 or TRBV12-4 combines with J gene TRBJ1-1; TRBD1 is a possible D gene (5 bases). The V end was cut by 10 bases, the J end by 8 bases, with 8 bases between. The CDR3 loop spans 9 amino acids.

This clonotype has only a few counts. The chain joins TRBV7-9 to TRBJ2-2; 7 nucleotides line up with TRBD1. This CDR3 contains 15 residues. V lost 9 bases to trimming and J lost 2 bases; unmatched junction nucleotides: 9. Germline assignment: CDR1 SEHNR and CDR2 FQNEAQ (reference sequence). The DNA of the CDR3 is TGTGCCAGTAGCACGACAGGGACAAACACCGGGGAGCTGTTTTTT. This sequence encodes CASSTTGTNTGELFF.

This clonotype was detected a few times. The rearrangement uses TRBV28 and TRBJ1-1; no clear D. The ends were cut back, 5 bases at V and 3 bases at J, with 13 bases in the middle. In germline, CDR1 is MDHEN, CDR2 SYDVKM. The CDR3 sequence is 14 residues long. The CDR3 DNA is TGTGCCAGCAGTCTCGGCTTGAGGGACACTGAAGCTTTCTTT. It is translated as CASSLGLRDTEAFF.

Ten or more counts support this clonotype. This chain links TRBV18 with TRBJ1-4; 12 nucleotides align to TRBD1. With V trimmed by 6 bases and J by 4 bases, 9 bases remained unmatched. Germline assignment: CDR1 KGHSH and CDR2 LQKENI. The CDR3 length is 17 residues. The CDR3 region is CASSPGTGGWNNEKLFF. The CDR3 region has the DNA TGTGCCAGCTCCCCCGGGACAGGGGGCTGGAATAATGAAAAACTGTTTTTT.

V is TRBV7-6 and J is TRBJ2-2; D tentatively reads TRBD1 or TRBD2 (5 bases each). Trimming removed 5 bases at V and 9 bases at J, with 22 bases between. The germline V gene has CDR1 SGHVS and CDR2 FNYEAQ. The CDR3 contains 16 residues. The CDR3 protein is CASSHVLGEGYRELFF. The CDR3 DNA sequence: TGTGCCAGCAGCCACGTATTGGGGGAAGGGTACCGGGAGCTGTTTTTT.

The chain employs TRBV7-2 and TRBJ2-7; 9 nucleotides match TRBD1. This CDR3 spans 14 amino acids. Germline V gene sequence: CDR1 SGHTA, CDR2 FQGNSA. J lost 5 bases, V lost 3 bases, and 5 bases had no gene match. In nucleotides, the CDR3 is TGTGCCAGCAGCTTCGGACAGGGGATAAACGAGCAGTACTTC. Protein product: CASSFGQGINEQYF.

V is TRBV7-8 and J is TRBJ1-1; D unclear. CDR1 SGHVS and CDR2 FQNEAQ come from the germline V gene. V was cut by 3 bases and J by 4 bases, with 15 bases left in between. This CDR3 comprises 15 residues. This CDR3 is CASSFSGIRRTEAFF. DNA for the CDR3: TGTGCCAGCAGCTTCTCAGGAATAAGACGCACTGAAGCTTTCTTT.

In its sample, this clonotype was seen a few times. The V call is TRBV12-5, the J call TRBJ2-5, with D perhaps TRBD1 (6 bases). CDR3 length: 16 amino acids. The germline V and J ends were trimmed by 3 bases and 5 bases, with 19 bases remaining between them. From germline, CDR1 is LGHNT and CDR2 FRNRAP. In DNA form, the CDR3 reads TGTGCTAGTGGTTTCCGATCGCAGGGGCGGGTGGAGACCCAGTACTTC. Amino acids: CASGFRSQGRVETQYF.

This clonotype was counted between two and nine times. V gene TRBV5-5 combines with J gene TRBJ2-5; D remains ambiguous. The germline CDR1 and CDR2 sequences are SGHKS and YYEKEE (reference sequence). There are 14 residues in the CDR3. V was trimmed by 0 bases and J by 1 base, leaving 7 bases between them. CDR3 loop: CASSLVPVQETQYF. CDR3 sequence (DNA): TGTGCCAGCAGCTTGGTCCCAGTCCAAGAGACCCAGTACTTC.

The table lists this clonotype with many counts. The chain recombines TRBV7-8 with TRBJ2-3, with 11 bases matching TRBD1. The CDR3 has 13 residues. Germline V CDR1 and CDR2: SGHVS, FQNEAQ. V lost 4 bases and J lost 6; bases outside the gene matches: 0. CDR3 coding DNA: TGTGCCAGCAGCTGGGACAGGGGGGATACGCAGTATTTT. Its protein is CASSWDRGDTQYF.

V gene TRBV15 combines with J gene TRBJ1-1; possible D gene TRBD1, 5 bases. The CDR3 spans 16 residues. The V and J ends lost 4 bases and 0 bases respectively, with 15 bases between them. CDR1 and CDR2 from the germline V gene are LNHNV and YYDKDF (reference sequence). The CDR3 DNA reads as TGTGCCACCAGCAATGGAGGGGTCGATATGAACACTGAAGCTTTCTTT. Residues: CATSNGGVDMNTEAFF.

The genes are TRBV29-1 and TRBJ2-7, with no clear D. Per the germline V gene, CDR1 is SQVTM and CDR2 is ANQGSEA. The CDR3 is 11 residues long. The ends were cut back, 4 bases at V and 4 bases at J, with 8 bases in the middle. The CDR3 DNA reads as TGCAGCGTTGTGGACGGATACGAGCAGTACTTC. Protein sequence: CSVVDGYEQYF.

On this clonotype: This may arise from a read error, as a much more abundant clone is one base away. V and J are TRBV11-2 and TRBJ2-1, with D perhaps matching TRBD1 or TRBD2 (5 bases each). Germline lookup yields CDR1 SGHAT and CDR2 FQNNGV. V was pared by 1 base and J by 4 bases, with 20 bases between. This CDR3 has 18 residues. CDR3 loop: CASSLARGRGPGYNEQFF. The DNA for the CDR3 is TGTGCCAGCAGCTTAGCAAGAGGTCGAGGGCCAGGGTACAATGAGCAGTTCTTC.